The TCR beta chain under discussion was sequenced for a study of technical replicates of blood from a handful of donors. TCRdb's table, derived via immunoSEQ multiplex PCR, lists solely in-frame clones and lacks some. The sample yields more than 80,000 clones, approximately 95% seen once. The germline V gene has CDR1 SEHNR and CDR2 FQNEAQ (reference sequence). CDR3 length: 12 amino acids. Trimming shortened V by 4 bases and J by 1 base, and 4 bases separated the two germline ends. The specimen was T cells isolated from PBMCs. The V call is TRBV7-9, the J call TRBJ1-2; no clear D. The clonotype comes from a human donor in good health. CDR3 DNA: TGTGCCAGCAGCTCCGTTAACTATGGCTACACCTTC. Residues: CASSSVNYGYTF.